The 24 T cell receptor beta chains below were found in one sample sequenced in a study of T cells after yellow fever vaccination. TCRdb processed the 5' RACE reads anew with MiXCR; each CDR3 protein has one entry. The sample has a few hundred thousand distinct CDR3 sequences, approximately 18% seen once. The source was PBMCs, collected before the yellow fever booster vaccination. These receptors came from a man between 18 and 29 years old who received the YFV17D yellow fever vaccine.

This chain uses TRBV12-3 or TRBV12-4 with TRBJ1-2; the D gene is possibly TRBD1 (6 bases). Trimming removed 2 bases at V and 7 bases at J, with 8 bases between. The CDR3 has 12 amino acids. Here the CDR3 reads CASSLWGAGYTF. In DNA, the CDR3 is TGTGCCAGCAGTTTATGGGGGGCTGGCTACACCTTC.

There are a few counts of this clonotype. In DNA, the CDR3 is TGTGCCAGCAGTGCAGGGGGCGCGGAGACCCAGTACTTC. Translating gives CASSAGGAETQYF. V is TRBV25-1 and J is TRBJ2-5, with 8 nucleotides matching TRBD1. CDR1 and CDR2 from the germline V gene are MGHDK and SYGVNS. Unmatched junction bases numbered 3, after V lost 4 bases and J lost 5 bases. This CDR3 has 13 amino acids.

The chain couples TRBV20-1 to TRBJ1-2, with TRBD1 identical over 10 bases. After removal of 5 bases from V and 2 bases from J, the junction contained 14 bases not matched to a gene. This CDR3 contains 17 residues. Per the germline V gene, CDR1 is DFQATT and CDR2 is SNEGSKA (reference sequence). The CDR3 protein is CSAGRGQGNGGNYGYTF. The CDR3 DNA reads as TGCAGTGCTGGGCGGGGACAGGGGAACGGTGGAAACTATGGCTACACCTTC.

V gene TRBV19 combines with J gene TRBJ1-1; TRBD1 matches at 9 bases. The CDR3 loop spans 13 amino acids. Germline V CDR1 and CDR2: LNHDA, SQIVND (reference sequence). The trim removed 7 bases at V and 12 bases at J, leaving 12 bases unmatched. CDR3 region: CASTPGQGYSTFF. CDR3 nucleotides: TGTGCCAGTACCCCGGGACAGGGTTACTCGACTTTCTTT.

This rearrangement joins TRBV6-2 or TRBV6-3 to TRBJ2-5; maybe TRBD1 (6 bases). CDR1 is MNHEY, CDR2 SVGEGT, per germline. Trimming shortened V by 3 bases and J by 5 bases, and 16 bases separated the two germline ends. This CDR3 comprises 15 residues. In DNA, the CDR3 is TGTGCCAGCAGTTATAGGGCAGGGGATAAGGAGACCCAGTACTTC. It yields the protein CASSYRAGDKETQYF.

Of note for this clonotype: At one of its ends the junction is not consistent with the germline gene, which may arise from a read error. V and J are TRBV6-5 and TRBJ2-3; a weak D match, TRBD2 (7 bases). CDR3 length equals 15 residues. CDR1 is MNHEY and CDR2 is SVGAGI in the germline V gene. CDR3 loop: CASSYSGGDTDTHYF. The CDR3 DNA reads as TGTGCCAGCAGTTACTCGGGGGGGGACACAGATACGCATTATTTT.

CDR3 sequence (DNA): TGCGCCAGCAGCCAAGTGGGGTCTAACTATGGCTACACCTTC. Translated, it gives CASSQVGSNYGYTF. The chain links TRBV4-1 to TRBJ1-2, with D hard to call. The ends were cut back, 1 base at V and 0 bases at J, with 6 bases in the middle. This CDR3 is built from 14 residues. CDR1 is MGHRA and CDR2 is YSYEKL in the germline V gene.

This clonotype has more than one count but fewer than ten. The genes are TRBV6-6 and TRBJ1-6; D ambiguous. The CDR3 has 11 residues. V lost 11 bases and J 8 bases, leaving 10 bases between the germline ends. Per the germline V gene, CDR1 is MNHNY and CDR2 is SVGAGI (reference sequence). DNA for the CDR3: TGTGCCGGGTACGAGGATTCACCCCTCCACTTT. Protein sequence: CAGYEDSPLHF.

This clonotype has more than one count but fewer than ten. The rearrangement joins TRBV7-2 to TRBJ2-3; D is unresolved. Trimming stripped 4 bases from V and 6 bases from J, with 11 bases between. Germline V gene data show CDR1 as SGHTA and CDR2 as FQGNSA. This CDR3 spans 13 amino acids. CDR3 in amino acids: CASSSVVRDTQYF. The CDR3 DNA follows: TGTGCCAGCAGCTCCGTCGTGCGTGATACGCAGTATTTT. Full variable domain (missing parts from reference TRBV7-2 and TRBJ2-3): GAGVSQSPSNKVTEKGKDVELRCDPISGHTALYWYRQSLGQGLEFLIYFQGNSAPDKSGLPSDRFSAERTGGSVSTLTIQRTQQEDSAVYLCASSSVVRDTQYFGPGTRLTVL.

V gene TRBV4-2 combines with J gene TRBJ2-3; tentatively, D is TRBD1 (6 bases). Trimming shortened V by 2 bases and J by 2 bases, and 17 bases separated the two germline ends. The CDR3 runs 17 residues. Germline V CDR1 and CDR2: LGHNA, YNFKEQ. The CDR3 sequence is CASSQTAGTPSTDTQYF. In nucleotides, the CDR3 is TGTGCCAGCAGCCAAACTGCCGGGACACCTTCCACAGATACGCAGTATTTT.

J is TRBJ2-3 and V is TRBV7-2; 15 positions match TRBD2. The CDR3 is made up of 19 amino acids. With 5 bases clipped from V and 2 bases from J, the junction kept 11 bases outside the gene matches. Germline CDR1 and CDR2: SGHTA and FQGNSA. CDR3 amino acids: CASSKAGTSGGYITDTQYF. Here the CDR3 DNA reads TGTGCCAGCAGCAAAGCCGGGACTAGCGGGGGGTATATCACAGATACGCAGTATTTT. The full variable domain, completed using reference TRBV7-2 and TRBJ2-3, is GAGVSQSPSNKVTEKGKDVELRCDPISGHTALYWYRQSLGQGLEFLIYFQGNSAPDKSGLPSDRFSAERTGGSVSTLTIQRTQQEDSAVYLCASSKAGTSGGYITDTQYFGPGTRLTVL.

The rearrangement links TRBV6-1 to TRBJ2-2; D is tentatively TRBD1 or TRBD2 (6 bases each). Per the germline V gene, CDR1 is MNHNS and CDR2 is SASEGT. The CDR3 has 14 amino acids. Trimming removed 8 bases from V and 2 bases from J, with 12 bases in between. CDR3 DNA: TGTGCCAGCCGCGGGACAACTAACACCGGGGAGCTGTTTTTT. Protein product: CASRGTTNTGELFF.

The rearrangement uses TRBV29-1 and TRBJ1-4; D not certain. Germline V gene sequence: CDR1 SQVTM, CDR2 ANQGSEA. There are 14 residues in the CDR3. V shed 5 bases and J shed 7 bases, with 17 bases lying between them. CDR3 sequence reads: CSVSRTGNGEKLFF. The CDR3 DNA reads TGCAGCGTTTCACGGACCGGGAACGGTGAAAAACTGTTTTTT. The entire variable domain, with the rest obtained from reference TRBV29-1 and TRBJ1-4, is as follows: SAVISQKPSRDICQRGTSLTIQCQVDSQVTMMFWYRQQPGQSLTLIATANQGSEATYESGFVIDKFPISRPNLTFSTLTVSNMSPEDSSIYLCSVSRTGNGEKLFFGSGTQLSVL.

This clonotype was seen many times. The chain joins TRBV5-1 to TRBJ1-5; 8 positions match TRBD1. Per the germline V gene, CDR1 is SGHRS and CDR2 is YFSETQ. Losses at the gene ends were 4 bases for V and 7 bases for J; bases not matched to a gene: 4. This CDR3 spans 13 amino acids. The DNA of the CDR3 is TGCGCCAGCAGCCCGACAGGGGCGCAGCCCCAGCATTTT. This encodes CASSPTGAQPQHF. Looking up the rest from reference TRBV5-1 and TRBJ1-5 gives the full variable domain: KAGVTQTPRYLIKTRGQQVTLSCSPISGHRSVSWYQQTPGQGLQFLFEYFSETQRNKGNFPGRFSGRQFSNSRSEMNVSTLELGDSALYLCASSPTGAQPQHFGDGTRLSIL.

The chain recombines TRBV20-1 with TRBJ2-3; 10 bases fit TRBD2. CDR1 is DFQATT, CDR2 SNEGSKA, per germline (reference sequence). There are 12 residues in the CDR3. Trimming took 6 bases from V and 7 from J; bases not matched to a gene: 4. CDR3 protein: CSAWTSGNTQYF. The CDR3 bases are TGCAGTGCCTGGACTAGCGGAAATACGCAGTATTTT.

The sample holds a few counts of this clonotype. This chain links TRBV7-2 with TRBJ2-7, with a weak D call TRBD1 (6 bases). The V gene lost 4 bases and the J gene lost 4 bases, with 14 bases spanning the gap. Germline assignment: CDR1 SGHTA and CDR2 FQGNSA. This CDR3 is 14 amino acids long. CDR3 protein: CASSSQGQLYEQYF. Written as DNA, the CDR3 is TGTGCCAGCAGCTCACAAGGACAGCTTTACGAGCAGTACTTC.

This clonotype has only a few counts. This rearrangement joins TRBV20-1 to TRBJ2-2; D perhaps matches TRBD2 (7 bases). Trimming took 5 bases from V and 7 from J, leaving 23 bases between them. Germline CDR1 reads DFQATT; CDR2 reads SNEGSKA (reference sequence). The CDR3 sequence is 16 residues long. CDR3 DNA: TGCAGTGCTCGCTCGCACGACCGGGGGGCAATCGGGGAGCTGTTTTTT. This sequence encodes CSARSHDRGAIGELFF.

The chain has TRBV18 and TRBJ2-7, with 7 bases that match TRBD2. This CDR3 is built from 13 residues. The germline gives CDR1 KGHSH, CDR2 LQKENI. The V segment lost 3 bases and the J segment 6 bases; nucleotides outside the gene matches: 5. The CDR3 nucleotides read TGTGCCAGCTCACCCGATCGGGAGGTCGAGCAGTACTTC. Its protein product is CASSPDREVEQYF.

This chain uses TRBV5-1 with TRBJ2-2; no clear D gene. The V end was cut by 6 bases, the J end by 1 base, with 10 bases between. This CDR3 contains 14 residues. From germline, CDR1 is SGHRS and CDR2 YFSETQ. CDR3 nucleotide sequence: TGCGCCAGCATCAAGGACGGGAACACCGGGGAGCTGTTTTTT. Protein: CASIKDGNTGELFF.

V is TRBV11-2 and J is TRBJ2-1; 7 bases fit TRBD1. Per the germline V gene, CDR1 is SGHAT and CDR2 is FQNNGV. This CDR3 is 15 amino acids long. Germline trimming cut 1 base from V and 7 bases from J; bases unmatched to any gene: 7. CDR3 sequence: CASSLGVTGINEQFF. CDR3 coding DNA: TGTGCCAGCAGCTTAGGTGTGACAGGGATAAATGAGCAGTTCTTC.

V is TRBV5-1 and J is TRBJ2-7; 7 nucleotides match TRBD2. The germline CDR1 and CDR2 sequences are SGHRS and YFSETQ. V was pared by 2 bases and J by 3 bases, with 8 bases of the junction left unmatched. This CDR3 region has 15 residues. In DNA, the CDR3 is TGCGCCAGCAGCTTTCTAACGGGGGGAGGCTACGAGCAGTACTTC. Its translation: CASSFLTGGGYEQYF.

This clonotype has just a few counts. The V gene is TRBV6-1, the J gene TRBJ1-1; perhaps TRBD1 as D (5 bases). Germline V lookup: CDR1 MNHNS, CDR2 SASEGT. The CDR3 sequence is 15 residues long. The V gene lost 7 bases and the J gene lost 3 bases, with 18 bases spanning the gap. The CDR3 DNA sequence: TGTGCCAGCAATCCCGGATCTGGGGGGTACACTGAAGCTTTCTTT. This gives the protein CASNPGSGGYTEAFF.

The V call is TRBV11-3, the J call TRBJ2-2; 7 nucleotides line up with TRBD1. This CDR3 has 13 amino acids. Per germline, CDR1 SGHNT and CDR2 YENEEA. After removal of 5 bases from V and 6 bases from J, the junction contained 3 bases not matched to a gene. In DNA, the CDR3 is TGTGCCAGCAGCCGCAGGGGGTCCGGGGAGCTGTTTTTT. Protein sequence: CASSRRGSGELFF.

This clonotype turned up a few times. The chain couples TRBV7-8 to TRBJ1-6, with 7 bases lining up with TRBD1. The CDR3 extends over 15 amino acids. Trimming took 4 bases from V and 5 from J; bases not matched to a gene: 5. Germline V gene lookup returns CDR1 SGHVS and CDR2 FQNEAQ. The chain's CDR3 is CASSYGQVDNSPLHF. The CDR3 DNA reads as TGTGCCAGCAGCTACGGACAGGTGGATAATTCACCCCTCCACTTT.